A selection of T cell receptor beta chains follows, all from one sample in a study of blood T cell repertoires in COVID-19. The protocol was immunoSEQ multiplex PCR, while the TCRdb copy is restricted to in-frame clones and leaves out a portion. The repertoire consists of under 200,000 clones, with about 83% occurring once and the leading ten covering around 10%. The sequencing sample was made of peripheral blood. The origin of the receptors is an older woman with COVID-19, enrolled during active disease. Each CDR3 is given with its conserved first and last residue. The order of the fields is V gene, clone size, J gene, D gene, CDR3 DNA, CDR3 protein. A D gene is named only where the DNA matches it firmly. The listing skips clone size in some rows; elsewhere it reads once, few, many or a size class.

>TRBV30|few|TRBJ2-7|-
TGTGCCTGCAACCCTCAGGGCGTCGAGCAGTACTTC
CACNPQGVEQYF
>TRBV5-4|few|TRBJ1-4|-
TGTGCCAGCAGCTTGAAAGGGGTGATGGATGAAAAACTGTTTTTT
CASSLKGVMDEKLFF
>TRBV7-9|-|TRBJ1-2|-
TGTGCCAGCAGCTCCCAGACAGCGAACTATGGCTACACCTTC
CASSSQTANYGYTF
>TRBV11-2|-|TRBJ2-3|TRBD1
TGTGCCAGCAGCCGGGGTGTGGACAGGGGGCGTTCAGATACGCAGTATTTT
CASSRGVDRGRSDTQYF
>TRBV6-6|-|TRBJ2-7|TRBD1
TGTGCCAGCAGTTACACTGACAGGGCCTACGAGCAGTACTTC
CASSYTDRAYEQYF
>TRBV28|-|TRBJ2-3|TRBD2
TGTGCCACCAATGAGCTAGCGGGGGACCGCACAGATACGCAGTATTTT
CATNELAGDRTDTQYF
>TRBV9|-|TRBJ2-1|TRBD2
TGTGCCAGCAGCGTAAGACTAGCGGGGTACAATGAGCAGTTCTTC
CASSVRLAGYNEQFF
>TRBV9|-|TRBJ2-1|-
TGTGCCAGCAGCGTAGGAGAACGAGAATACAATGAGCAGTTCTTC
CASSVGEREYNEQFF
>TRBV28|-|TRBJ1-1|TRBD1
TGTGCCAGCAGTTTATGGGGGGCCGGGACAGAAAAGGAAGCTTTCTTT
CASSLWGAGTEKEAFF
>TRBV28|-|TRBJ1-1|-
TGTGCCAGCAGTTTTTTGGGGGGGATCCCCGCTAGTTTGAACACTGAAGCTTTCTTT
CASSFLGGIPASLNTEAFF
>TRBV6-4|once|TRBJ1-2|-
TGTGCCAGCAGCCCGGGACAAAATCTCTATGGCTACACCTTC
CASSPGQNLYGYTF
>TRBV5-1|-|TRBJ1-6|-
TGCGCCAGCAGCTTGGGGGGGGGCTTGTATTCACCCCTCCACTTT
CASSLGGGLYSPLHF
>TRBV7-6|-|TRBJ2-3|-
TGTGCCAGCAGCCTTACGTGGGCAGATAGCACAGATACGCAGTATTTT
CASSLTWADSTDTQYF
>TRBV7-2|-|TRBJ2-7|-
TGTGCCAGCAGCCAGACAGGCTACGAGCAGTACTTC
CASSQTGYEQYF
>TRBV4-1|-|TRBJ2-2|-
TGCGCCAGCAGCCAAGCAAGGGGTAACACCGGGGAGCTGTTTTTT
CASSQARGNTGELFF
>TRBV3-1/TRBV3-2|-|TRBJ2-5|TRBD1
TGTGCCAGCAGCCCTCGGTCGCGGACAGGGGGCAAAGAGACCCAGTACTTC
CASSPRSRTGGKETQYF
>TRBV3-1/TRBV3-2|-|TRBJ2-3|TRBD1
TGTGCCAGCAGCCTAAGACCGGGACAGGGGGAAAATACGCAGTATTTT
CASSLRPGQGENTQYF
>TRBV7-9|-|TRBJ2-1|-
TGTGCCAGCAGCTTAACCCCTACCGAGGGAGGTGAGCAGTTCTTC
CASSLTPTEGGEQFF
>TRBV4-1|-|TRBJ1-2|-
TGCGCCAGCAGCCAAGGAGGAAATTTCCAAATCTATGGCTACACCTTC
CASSQGGNFQIYGYTF
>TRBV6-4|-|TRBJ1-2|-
TGTGCCAGCAGCCCTCGCCCTAGGATAGCTAACTATGGCTACACCTTC
CASSPRPRIANYGYTF